These 7 T cell receptor beta chains were all obtained from the same sample, sequenced in a study of blood T cells in healthy people across ages. Through a sample-barcoded 5' primer and a J-beta primer mix, a second PCR was run for roughly 6 to 11 cycles. TCRdb processed the 5' RACE reads anew with MiXCR; each CDR3 protein has one entry. The sample has about 1.4 million distinct CDR3 sequences, 55% to 75% seen once. The sample was blood. These receptors were taken from a young man in good health.

The J gene is TRBJ2-7, the V gene TRBV14, with D perhaps TRBD1 (6 bases). CDR3 length: 15 amino acids. CDR1 and CDR2 from the germline V gene are SGHDN and FVKESK. The V gene lost 1 base and the J gene lost 7 bases, with 17 bases spanning the gap. Here the CDR3 reads CASSQGQGSRNEQYF. The CDR3 bases are TGTGCCAGCAGCCAAGGGCAGGGGAGCCGGAATGAGCAGTACTTC. Variable domain in full (rest from reference TRBV14 and TRBJ2-7): EAGVTQFPSHSVIEKGQTVTLRCDPISGHDNLYWYRRVMGKEIKFLLHFVKESKQDESGMPNNRFLAERTGGTYSTLKVQPAELEDSGVYFCASSQGQGSRNEQYFGPGTRLTVT.

This clonotype was found a few times. This chain connects TRBV7-2 to TRBJ2-4; D is possibly TRBD1 (6 bases). With 2 bases removed from V and 0 bases from J, the gap between germline ends came to 11 bases. CDR1 is SGHTA, CDR2 FQGNSA, per germline. The CDR3 consists of 16 residues. The CDR3 coding sequence is TGTGCCAGCAGCTTAATGGGGGCACTAGCCAAAAACATTCAGTACTTC. As protein: CASSLMGALAKNIQYF.

The chain joins TRBV12-3 or TRBV12-4 to TRBJ2-7; TRBD1 matches 7 bases. V lost 4 bases, J lost 6 bases, and 12 bases stayed unmatched. CDR3 length: 15 residues. CDR3 sequence reads: CASSSAGTVIPEQYF. The CDR3 region has the DNA TGTGCCAGCAGTTCGGCCGGGACAGTTATACCCGAGCAGTACTTC.

This clonotype was found a few times. The genes are TRBV12-3 or TRBV12-4 and TRBJ2-5; 7 bases match TRBD2. V lost 3 bases and J lost 2; bases outside the gene matches: 6. The CDR3 has 15 amino acids. CDR3 in amino acids: CASSLRGTFQETQYF. The CDR3 DNA is TGTGCCAGCAGTTTGCGGGGGACTTTTCAAGAGACCCAGTACTTC.

This clonotype has only one observation. The chain recombines TRBV5-6 with TRBJ1-2; 7 positions match TRBD1. V lost 4 bases and J lost 8; bases outside the gene matches: 8. This CDR3 is built from 13 residues. In germline, CDR1 is SGHDT, CDR2 YYEEEE. As DNA, the CDR3 is TGTGCCAGCAGCGTCGGACAGGTGCGCGGCTACACCTTC. Translating it yields CASSVGQVRGYTF.

The CDR3 nucleotides are TGTGCCAGCAGCTACGACAGGGGGCGAGAGACCCAGTACTTC. This sequence encodes CASSYDRGRETQYF. J is TRBJ2-5 and V is TRBV28; 10 bases match TRBD1. Unmatched junction bases numbered 5, after V lost 6 bases and J lost 4 bases. From germline, CDR1 is MDHEN and CDR2 SYDVKM. There are 14 residues in the CDR3.

This clonotype has just a few counts. The rearrangement uses TRBV29-1 and TRBJ2-3, with 10 bases aligning to TRBD2. This CDR3 has 15 residues. J gave up 1 base and V 4 bases, and 5 bases lay outside the gene matches. Germline loops: CDR1 SQVTM, CDR2 ANQGSEA. Here the CDR3 reads CSVAASGRGTDTQYF. DNA of the CDR3: TGCAGCGTTGCGGCTAGCGGGAGAGGCACAGATACGCAGTATTTT.